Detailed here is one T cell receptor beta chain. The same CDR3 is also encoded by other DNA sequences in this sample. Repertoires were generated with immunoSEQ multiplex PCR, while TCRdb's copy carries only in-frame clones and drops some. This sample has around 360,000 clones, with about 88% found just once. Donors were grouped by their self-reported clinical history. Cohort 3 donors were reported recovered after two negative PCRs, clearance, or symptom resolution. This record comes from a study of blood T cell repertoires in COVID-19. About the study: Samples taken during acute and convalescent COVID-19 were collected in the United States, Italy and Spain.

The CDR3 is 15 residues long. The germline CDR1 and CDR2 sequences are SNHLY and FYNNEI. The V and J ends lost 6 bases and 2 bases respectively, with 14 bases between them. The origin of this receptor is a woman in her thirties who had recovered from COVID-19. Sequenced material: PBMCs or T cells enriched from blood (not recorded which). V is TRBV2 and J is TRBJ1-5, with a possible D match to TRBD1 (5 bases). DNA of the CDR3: TGTGCCAGCAGCCTGCAGGGTGGAGGCAATCAGCCCCAGCATTTT. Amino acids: CASSLQGGGNQPQHF.